This TCR beta chain was recorded in a study of vaccination effects on CD4 cells after COVID-19. General study points: In the study, convalescent patients were few, and early post-infection timepoints were absent. Marked clonal contraction was seen in infection- and vaccine-induced clones late after vaccination.

Viral peptide pools were used in the ViraFEST assay to expand antigen-specific CD4+ T cells, and sequencing came afterward. On day 10 of culture, CD4+ T cells were separated out. The vaccine recipients had no prior SARS-CoV-2 infection, with negative nucleocapsid antibodies. Every well housed 2.1 million or so PBMC, which grew in culture alongside about 10 IU/ml IL-2 and roughly 10 ug/ml peptides. It was on days 3 and 7 that half the medium was replaced with IL-2 medium. Assay used: immunoSEQ multiplex PCR; TCRdb lists only in-frame clones, some missing. The data hold about 38,000 clones, with roughly 76% observed a single time. Comment on this clone: Its antigen is currently unknown.

The TCR originated in a human donor who received a COVID-19 vaccine. The sample here was CD4+ T cells from PBMCs cultured with SARS-CoV-2 spike peptides, taken before COVID-19 vaccination.

Here the CDR3 reads CASSLPAGYGYTF. The CDR3 bases are TGTGCCAGCAGCTTGCCCGCCGGCTATGGCTACACCTTC. This chain connects TRBV5-6 to TRBJ1-2; no clear D gene. Trimming removed 1 base from V and 4 bases from J, with 8 bases in between. CDR1 SGHDT and CDR2 YYEEEE come from the germline V gene. This CDR3 comprises 13 residues.